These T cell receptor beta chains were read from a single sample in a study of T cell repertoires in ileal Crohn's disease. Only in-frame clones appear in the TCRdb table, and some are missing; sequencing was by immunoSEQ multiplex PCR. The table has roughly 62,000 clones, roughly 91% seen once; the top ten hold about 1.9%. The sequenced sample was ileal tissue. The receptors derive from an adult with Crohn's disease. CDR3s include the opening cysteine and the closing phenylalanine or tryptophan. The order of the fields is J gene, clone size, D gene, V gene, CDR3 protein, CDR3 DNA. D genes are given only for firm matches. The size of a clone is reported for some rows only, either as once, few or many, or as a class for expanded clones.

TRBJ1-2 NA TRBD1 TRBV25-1 CASSENTGQGDVLHGYTF TGTGCCAGCAGTGAAAACACGGGACAGGGTGATGTTTTGCATGGCTACACCTTC
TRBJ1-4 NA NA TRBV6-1 CASSELGPRFF TGTGCCAGCAGTGAACTCGGTCCTAGGTTTTTT
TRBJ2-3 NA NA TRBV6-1 CASSAGLNRVTDTQYF TGTGCCAGCAGTGCTGGCCTTAACCGGGTCACAGATACGCAGTATTTT
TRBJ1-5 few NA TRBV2 CASRAGSTGSQPQHF TGTGCCAGCAGAGCAGGGTCCACGGGCAGTCAGCCCCAGCATTTT
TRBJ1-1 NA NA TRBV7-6 CASSLGGFTEAFF TGTGCCAGCAGCTTAGGAGGGTTTACTGAAGCTTTCTTT
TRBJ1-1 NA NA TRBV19 CASSQRTLGARGNTEAFF TGTGCCAGTAGTCAGAGGACTTTGGGGGCAAGAGGGAACACTGAAGCTTTCTTT
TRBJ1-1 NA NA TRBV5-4 CASSLSGGTGAFF TGTGCCAGCAGCTTGTCTGGGGGCACTGGGGCTTTCTTT
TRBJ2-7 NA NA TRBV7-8 CASSAAEIYEQYF TGTGCCAGCAGCGCGGCGGAGATCTACGAGCAGTACTTC
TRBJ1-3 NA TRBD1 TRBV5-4 CASSSGTARSGNTIYF TGTGCCAGCAGCTCAGGGACAGCCCGCTCTGGAAACACCATATATTTT
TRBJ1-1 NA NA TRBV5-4 CASSLDGTTGTEAFF TGTGCCAGCAGCTTGGACGGGACTACGGGGACTGAAGCTTTCTTT
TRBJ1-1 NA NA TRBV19 CASTREVNTEAFF TGTGCCAGCACCAGGGAGGTGAACACTGAAGCTTTCTTT
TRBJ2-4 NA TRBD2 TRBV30 CAWTPLAGGTVKNIQYF TGTGCCTGGACCCCATTAGCGGGAGGGACTGTCAAAAACATTCAGTACTTC
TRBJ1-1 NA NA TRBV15 CATSRDLAVSRSTEAFF TGTGCCACCAGCAGAGATCTCGCGGTATCGAGAAGCACTGAAGCTTTCTTT
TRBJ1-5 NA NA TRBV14 CASSRGRTGQPQHF TGTGCCAGCAGCCGCGGACGGACGGGGCAGCCCCAGCATTTT
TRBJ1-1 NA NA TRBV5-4 CASSYGTPLGANTEAFF TGTGCCAGCAGCTATGGGACTCCTCTAGGGGCGAACACTGAAGCTTTCTTT
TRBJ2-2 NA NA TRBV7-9 CASSLPRDRDTGELFF TGTGCCAGCAGCTTACCGCGGGATCGGGACACCGGGGAGCTGTTTTTT
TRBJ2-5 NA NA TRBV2 CASHAGRETQYF TGTGCCAGTCACGCGGGCCGGGAGACCCAGTACTTC
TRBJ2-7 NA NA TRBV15 CATSGGSAPSYEQYF TGTGCCACCTCCGGAGGATCGGCTCCCTCCTACGAGCAGTACTTC
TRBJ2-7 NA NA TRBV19 CASTDPAQGRYEQYF TGTGCCAGTACTGATCCCGCCCAGGGGCGCTACGAGCAGTACTTC
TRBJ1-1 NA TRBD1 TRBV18 CASSPRRDRVFYTEAFF TGTGCCAGCTCACCCCGGAGGGACAGGGTATTCTACACTGAAGCTTTCTTT
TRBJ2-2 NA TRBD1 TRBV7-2 CASSSGGPNTGELFF TGTGCCAGCAGCTCAGGGGGCCCGAACACCGGGGAGCTGTTTTTT
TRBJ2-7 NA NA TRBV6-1 CASTNTISSYEQYF TGTGCCAGCACTAATACCATAAGCTCCTACGAGCAGTACTTC
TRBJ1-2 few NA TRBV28 CASRATYSGDLYGYTF TGTGCCAGCAGGGCAACATACTCAGGGGATCTCTATGGCTACACCTTC
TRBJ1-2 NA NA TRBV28 CASSLAGANGYTF TGTGCCAGCAGTCTTGCGGGGGCGAATGGCTACACCTTC
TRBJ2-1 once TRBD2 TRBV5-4 CASSLEGSGGYNEQFF TGTGCCAGCAGCTTGGAAGGTAGCGGGGGTTACAATGAGCAGTTCTTC
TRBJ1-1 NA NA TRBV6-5 CASSYSSGGTTEAFF TGTGCCAGCAGTTACTCGAGTGGGGGGACCACTGAAGCTTTCTTT
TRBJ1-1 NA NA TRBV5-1 CASSPNPRTVGNTEAFF TGCGCCAGCAGCCCGAACCCCCGGACAGTCGGGAACACTGAAGCTTTCTTT
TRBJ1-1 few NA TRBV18 CASSPVMKQGNTEAFF TGTGCCAGCTCACCAGTTATGAAACAGGGGAACACTGAAGCTTTCTTT
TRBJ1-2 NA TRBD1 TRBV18 CASSRQQGAPDGYTF TGTGCCAGCTCTCGCCAGCAGGGGGCGCCGGATGGCTACACCTTC
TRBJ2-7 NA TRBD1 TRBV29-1 CSVGQGARYEQYF TGCAGCGTCGGACAGGGGGCGCGGTACGAGCAGTACTTC
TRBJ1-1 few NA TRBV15 CATSRVALVDEAFF TGTGCCACCAGCAGAGTCGCCCTGGTAGATGAAGCTTTCTTT
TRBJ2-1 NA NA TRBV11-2 CASSLKAGLYNEQFF TGTGCCAGCAGCTTAAAGGCGGGACTCTACAATGAGCAGTTCTTC
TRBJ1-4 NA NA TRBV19 CASSIDPGANEKLFF TGTGCCAGTAGTATAGATCCGGGGGCTAATGAAAAACTGTTTTTT
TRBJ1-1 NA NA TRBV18 CASSPLQGRNTEAFF TGTGCCAGCTCACCGTTACAGGGTAGGAACACTGAAGCTTTCTTT
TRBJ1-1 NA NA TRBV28 CASSLPSQLLAFF TGTGCCAGCAGTTTACCGTCACAGCTCCTTGCTTTCTTT
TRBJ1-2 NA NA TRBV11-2 CASSLGAYGYTF TGTGCCAGCAGCTTAGGGGCATATGGCTACACCTTC
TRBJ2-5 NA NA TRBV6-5 CASSRSYPQETQYF TGTGCCAGCAGCCGGAGTTACCCCCAAGAGACCCAGTACTTC
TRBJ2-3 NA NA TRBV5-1 CASSPIAASTDTQYF TGCGCCAGCAGCCCTATAGCGGCTAGCACAGATACGCAGTATTTT
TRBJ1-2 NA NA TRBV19 CASSMVRNYGYTF TGTGCCAGTAGTATGGTCAGGAACTATGGCTACACCTTC
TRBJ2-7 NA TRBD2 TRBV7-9 CASSLWGGPLEQYF TGTGCCAGCAGCTTGTGGGGGGGTCCTCTCGAGCAGTACTTC